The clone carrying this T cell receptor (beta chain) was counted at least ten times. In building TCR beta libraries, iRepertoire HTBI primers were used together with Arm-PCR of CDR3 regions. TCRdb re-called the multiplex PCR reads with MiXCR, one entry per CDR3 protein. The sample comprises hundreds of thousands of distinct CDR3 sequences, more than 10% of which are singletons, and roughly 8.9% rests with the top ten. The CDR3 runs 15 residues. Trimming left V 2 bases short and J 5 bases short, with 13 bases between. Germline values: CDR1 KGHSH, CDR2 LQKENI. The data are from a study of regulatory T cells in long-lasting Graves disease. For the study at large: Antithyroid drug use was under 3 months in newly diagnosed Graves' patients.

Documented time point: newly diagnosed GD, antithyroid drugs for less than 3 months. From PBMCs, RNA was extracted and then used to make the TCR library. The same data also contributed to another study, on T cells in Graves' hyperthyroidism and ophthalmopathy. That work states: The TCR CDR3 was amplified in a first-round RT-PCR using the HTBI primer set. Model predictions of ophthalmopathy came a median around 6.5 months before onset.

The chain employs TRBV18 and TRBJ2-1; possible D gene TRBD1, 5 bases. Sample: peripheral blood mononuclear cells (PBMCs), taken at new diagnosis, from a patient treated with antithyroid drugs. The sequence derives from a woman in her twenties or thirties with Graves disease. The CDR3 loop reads CASSPGDRPNNEQFF. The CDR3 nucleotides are TGTGCCAGCTCACCAGGTGACAGACCAAACAATGAGCAGTTCTTC.